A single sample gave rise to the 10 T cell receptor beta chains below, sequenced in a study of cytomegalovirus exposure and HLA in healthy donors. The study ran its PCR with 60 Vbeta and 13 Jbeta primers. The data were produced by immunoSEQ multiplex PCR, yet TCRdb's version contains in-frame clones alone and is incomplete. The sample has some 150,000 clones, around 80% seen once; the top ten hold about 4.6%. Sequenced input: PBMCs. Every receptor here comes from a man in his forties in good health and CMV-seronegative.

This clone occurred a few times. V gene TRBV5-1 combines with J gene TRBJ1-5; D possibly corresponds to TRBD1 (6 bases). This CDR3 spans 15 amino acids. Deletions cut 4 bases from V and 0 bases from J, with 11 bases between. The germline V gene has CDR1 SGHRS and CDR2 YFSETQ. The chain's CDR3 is CASSLTGISNQPQHF. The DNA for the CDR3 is TGCGCCAGCAGCCTGACAGGAATTAGCAATCAGCCCCAGCATTTT.

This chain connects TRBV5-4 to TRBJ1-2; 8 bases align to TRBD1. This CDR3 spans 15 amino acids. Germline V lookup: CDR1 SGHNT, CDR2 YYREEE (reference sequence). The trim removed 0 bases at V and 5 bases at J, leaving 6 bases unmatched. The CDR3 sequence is CASSLGPGQVYGYTF. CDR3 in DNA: TGTGCCAGCAGCTTGGGTCCGGGACAGGTGTATGGCTACACCTTC.

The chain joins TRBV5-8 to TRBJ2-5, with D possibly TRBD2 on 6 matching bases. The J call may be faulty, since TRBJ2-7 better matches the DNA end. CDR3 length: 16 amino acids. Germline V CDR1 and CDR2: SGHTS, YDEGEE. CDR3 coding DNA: TGTGCCAGCAGCTCCCCAGGGCAGGGACTTTTCTCCGAGCAGTACTTC. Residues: CASSSPGQGLFSEQYF.

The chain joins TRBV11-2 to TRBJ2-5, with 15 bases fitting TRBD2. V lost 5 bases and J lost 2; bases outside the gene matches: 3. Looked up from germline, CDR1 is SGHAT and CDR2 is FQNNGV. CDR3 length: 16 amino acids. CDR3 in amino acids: CASSPGTSGGQETQYF. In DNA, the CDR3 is TGTGCCAGCAGCCCCGGGACTAGCGGGGGGCAAGAGACCCAGTACTTC. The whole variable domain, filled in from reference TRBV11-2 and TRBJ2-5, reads EAGVAQSPRYKIIEKRQSVAFWCNPISGHATLYWYQQILGQGPKLLIQFQNNGVVDDSQLPKDRFSAERLKGVDSTLKIQPAKLEDSAVYLCASSPGTSGGQETQYFGPGTRLLVL.

The CDR3 loop reads CATGMGVIGGEKLFF. CDR3 nucleotide sequence: TGTGCCACCGGAATGGGAGTTATCGGTGGGGAAAAACTGTTTTTT. The V and J genes are TRBV19 and TRBJ1-4, with D uncertain. Trimming took off 10 bases at V and 8 bases at J, with 23 bases between the two ends. Looked up from germline, CDR1 is LNHDA and CDR2 is SQIVND (reference sequence). The CDR3 length is 15 residues.

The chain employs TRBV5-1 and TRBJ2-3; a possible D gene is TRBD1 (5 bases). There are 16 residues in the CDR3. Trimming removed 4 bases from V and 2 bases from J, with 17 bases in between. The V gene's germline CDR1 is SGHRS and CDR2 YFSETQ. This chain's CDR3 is CASSPNQGSHTDTQYF. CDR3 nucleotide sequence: TGCGCCAGCAGCCCTAATCAGGGATCGCACACAGATACGCAGTATTTT.

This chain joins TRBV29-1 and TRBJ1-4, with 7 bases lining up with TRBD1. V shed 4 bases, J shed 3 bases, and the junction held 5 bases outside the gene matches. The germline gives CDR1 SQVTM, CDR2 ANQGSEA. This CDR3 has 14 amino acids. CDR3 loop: CSVVSGQPNEKLFF. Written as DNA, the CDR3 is TGCAGCGTTGTGTCGGGACAGCCTAATGAAAAACTGTTTTTT.

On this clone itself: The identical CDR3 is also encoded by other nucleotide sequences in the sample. The CDR3 sequence is CASSRPGGNTGELFF. The CDR3, as DNA: TGTGCCAGTAGTCGCCCGGGGGGCAACACCGGGGAGCTGTTTTTT. The V gene is TRBV6-5, the J gene TRBJ2-2, with D perhaps TRBD2 (7 bases). The CDR3 covers 15 residues. Germline assignment: CDR1 MNHEY and CDR2 SVGAGI. V was trimmed by 9 bases and J by 2 bases, leaving 16 bases between them.

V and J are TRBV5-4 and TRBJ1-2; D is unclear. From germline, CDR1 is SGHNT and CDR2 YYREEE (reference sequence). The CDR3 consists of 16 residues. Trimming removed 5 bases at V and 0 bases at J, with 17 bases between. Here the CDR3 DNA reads TGTGCCAGCAGTTTACCCGGACTGAGAGCTAACTATGGCTACACCTTC. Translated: CASSLPGLRANYGYTF. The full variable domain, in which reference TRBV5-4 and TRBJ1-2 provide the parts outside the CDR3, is ETGVTQSPTHLIKTRGQQVTLRCSSQSGHNTVSWYQQALGQGPQFIFQYYREEENGRGNFPPRFSGLQFPNYSSELNVNALELDDSALYLCASSLPGLRANYGYTFGSGTRLTVV.

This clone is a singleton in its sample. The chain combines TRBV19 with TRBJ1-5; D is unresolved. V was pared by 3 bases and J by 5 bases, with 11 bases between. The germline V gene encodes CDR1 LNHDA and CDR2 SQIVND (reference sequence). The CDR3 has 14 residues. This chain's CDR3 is CASSIGGIDQPQHF. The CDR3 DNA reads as TGTGCCAGTAGTATCGGAGGGATCGATCAGCCCCAGCATTTT.